The TCR beta chain described here comes from a study of blood T cell repertoires in COVID-19. Overall study context: The study drew acute and convalescent COVID-19 samples from the United States, Italy and Spain. The analysed material was cDNA or gDNA that came from T cells, B-cell-depleted T cells, or PBMCs.

As originally analysed: Counts of nucleated cells, estimated from reference gene primer amplification, were obtained. Clones were read by immunoSEQ multiplex PCR, and TCRdb kept only the in-frame ones, dropping some. V and J calls plus clone size are reproduced from that table; the DNA served to infer D and trimming. The sample lists 130,000 to 150,000 clones; roughly 84% were seen once. Germline assignment: CDR1 MNHEY and CDR2 SMNVEV (reference sequence). The CDR3 is 15 residues long. Trimming took 6 bases from V and 3 from J, leaving 17 bases between them. This receptor was obtained from a human donor with acute or convalescent COVID-19. The donor label of this sample is uncertain. The V gene is TRBV27, the J gene TRBJ1-1, with D possibly TRBD1 on 5 matching bases. The sequenced material came from peripheral blood. The CDR3 is CASRGPWGGDTEAFF. CDR3 nucleotides: TGTGCCAGCAGAGGACCCTGGGGAGGGGACACTGAAGCTTTCTTT.